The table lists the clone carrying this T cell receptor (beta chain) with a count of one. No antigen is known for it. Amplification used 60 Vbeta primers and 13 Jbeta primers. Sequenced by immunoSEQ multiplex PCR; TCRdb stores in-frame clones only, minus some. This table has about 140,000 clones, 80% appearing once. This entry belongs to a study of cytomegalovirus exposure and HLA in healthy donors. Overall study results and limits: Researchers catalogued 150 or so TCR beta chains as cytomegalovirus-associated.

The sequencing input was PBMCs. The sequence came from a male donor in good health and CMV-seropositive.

Here the CDR3 DNA reads TGTGCCAGCAGCGCGAGCCCCAGCGGAGAATACAATGAGCAGTTCTTC. Protein product: CASSASPSGEYNEQFF. The chain employs TRBV9 and TRBJ2-1; maybe TRBD2 (5 bases). Germline V CDR1 and CDR2: SGDLS, YYNGEE. V was trimmed by 3 bases and J by 4 bases, leaving 17 bases between them. CDR3 size: 16 residues.